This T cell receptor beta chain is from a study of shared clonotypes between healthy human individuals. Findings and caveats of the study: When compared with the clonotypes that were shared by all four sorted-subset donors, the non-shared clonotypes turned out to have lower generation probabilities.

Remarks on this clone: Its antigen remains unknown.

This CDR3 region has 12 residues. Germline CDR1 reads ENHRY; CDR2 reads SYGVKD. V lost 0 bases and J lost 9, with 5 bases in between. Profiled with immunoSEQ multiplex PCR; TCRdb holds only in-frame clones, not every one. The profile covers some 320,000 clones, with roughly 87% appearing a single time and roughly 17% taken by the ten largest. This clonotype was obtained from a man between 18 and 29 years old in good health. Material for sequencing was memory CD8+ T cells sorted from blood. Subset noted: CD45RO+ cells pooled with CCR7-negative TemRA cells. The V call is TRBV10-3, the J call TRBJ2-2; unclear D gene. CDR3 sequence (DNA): TGTGCCATCAGTGAGTCGCCTCGGGAGCTGTTTTTT. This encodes CAISESPRELFF.